In this sample, the clone carrying this T cell receptor (beta chain) turned up many times. This sample was taken from a study of Graves' ophthalmopathy and Graves' hyperthyroidism. J gave up 3 bases and V 3 bases, and 4 bases lay outside the gene matches. The CDR3 loop spans 14 amino acids. Researchers took RNA transcripts and amplified TCR beta CDR3 regions from them. HTBI primers were employed in first-round RT-PCR, then a second-round multiplex PCR followed. From the multiplex PCR reads, TCRdb called clonotypes with MiXCR, one entry per CDR3 protein. The sample carries 360,000 or so distinct CDR3 sequences, approximately 20% recorded once.

This chain joins TRBV12-3 or TRBV12-4 and TRBJ2-5; 7 bases are a match to TRBD1. The source is a woman under 30 with Graves' ophthalmopathy. The sequenced sample was peripheral blood. CDR3 DNA sequence: TGTGCCAGCAGTTTTGAGACAGGGAAAGAGACCCAGTACTTC. It encodes CASSFETGKETQYF.